This T cell receptor beta chain was found in a study of blood T cell repertoires in COVID-19 (dated by TCRdb to about 2020). At the level of the whole study: The collaborator samples originated in the United States, Italy and Spain and spanned the acute and convalescent phases of COVID-19. The prospective study material was composed of cDNA or gDNA derived from T cells, B-cell-depleted T cells, or PBMCs. Samples were obtained from the ongoing ImmuneRACE study (first 160 participants) and from some 1,200 subjects provided by 6 global collaborators. HLA class I and class II types, where available, came from metadata supplied by the sample provider rather than from assay-based typing. A de-identified subject ID, COVID-19 status, age in years and sex were almost always included in the sample metadata. A freely available public database, intended as a resource for researchers studying the immune response to SARS-CoV-2, is where the repertoires were released. The dataset comprised deeply sampled blood TCRbeta repertoires from subjects exposed to, actively infected with, or recovered from COVID-19.

Broad study findings and their caveats: The quantity of clinical and demographic metadata differed by source and by participant and was supplied without curation.

Details on this clone: It has no known antigen specificity. Base qualities were left out, and no much larger clone turns up one base away.

The immunoSEQ Assay, a bias-controlled multiplex PCR, was used to amplify TCRbeta CDR3 regions from genomic DNA. Under the source paper's analysis protocol: Nucleated cell counts per sample were estimated from amplification of reference gene primers within the assay. To quantify the absolute abundance of each unique TCRbeta CDR3 rearrangement, sequence reads were collapsed and filtered. For each sample, productive Simpson clonality was calculated as the square root of Simpson's diversity index over productive rearrangements. In TCRdb, the immuneACCESS table is reduced to in-frame sequences with V and J assigned. These tables do not hold every clone; where another copy was compared, an unresolved V gene accounts for under half, and the others remain unexplained. The V and J calls and the clone size are those of that table, but D and trimming were determined from the DNA. This sample holds 250,000 or so clones; around 82% were observed only once. The ten largest clonotypes hold around 3.6% of the sample.

CDR1 and CDR2 (SGHRS, YFSETQ) derive from the germline V gene. Spanning cysteine to phenylalanine, the CDR3 consists of 15 amino acids. Only CDR3 DNA is held: 45 bases, read in frame from base 1. V ends up 3 bases short and J 1 base short, with an unmatched junction base count of 4. Participants in the prospective study were enrolled through a virtual design, were aged about 18 to 89 years, and lived in 20 to 30 United States geographic areas. To assign participants to cohorts, the prospective study relied on clinical history that participants themselves reported in a screening survey and a study questionnaire. ImmuneRACE Cohort 3 recovered participants were defined by two consecutive negative NP/OP PCR tests, healthcare professional clearance, or symptom resolution. Each participant in the prospective study had whole blood, serum and a nasopharyngeal or oropharyngeal swab collected by mobile phlebotomists. Additional blood draws and questionnaires over an approximately 2-month period could optionally be provided by prospective study participants. Before DNA extraction, prospective study blood samples were shipped either frozen or at room temperature.

Sequencing was carried out using PBMCs or T cells enriched from blood (not recorded which). Recombination connected TRBV5-1 to TRBJ2-3; 8 central bases correspond to TRBD2. This clonotype was obtained from a man aged 45-60 years who had recovered from COVID-19. The sequenced DNA: TGCGCCAGCAGCTACGGGGGGGCCGGCACAGATACGCAGTATTTT. Its protein reads: CASSYGGAGTDTQYF.